The TCR beta chain under discussion was sequenced for a study of radiation and T cells in renal cell carcinoma. Study results and caveats: Top tumor clonotypes rose in blood 2 weeks post-radiation, then contracted.

With regard to this clone: Its specificity is not known.

Sample time point: blood 4 weeks post-SBRT, at nephrectomy. The sample's treatment: 15 Gy SBRT to primary tumor, nephrectomy 4 weeks later. Nephrectomy followed 15 Gy stereotactic body radiation by 4 weeks. The V and J ends lost 0 bases and 3 bases respectively, with 7 bases between them. This CDR3 has 14 amino acids. CDR1 SGDLS and CDR2 YYNGEE come from the germline V gene. Here immunoSEQ multiplex PCR was the method, and the copy in TCRdb shows in-frame clones only, minus some. The sample lists about 77,000 clones, approximately 87% occurring once. The sequences come from blood, collected from a patient whose treatment included radiotherapy and nephrectomy. The clonotype originates from a woman aged 55-69 years with renal cell carcinoma. This sequence joins TRBV9 and TRBJ1-3, with D unresolved. CDR3 DNA: TGTGCCAGCAGCGTAGGCTGGGTTGGAAACACCATATATTTT. The encoded protein is CASSVGWVGNTIYF.